These T cell receptor beta chains were read from a single sample in a study of T cell repertoires in cytomegalovirus infection. TCRdb recomputed calls from the reads with MiXCR, one row per CDR3 protein. The sample includes roughly 280,000 distinct CDR3 sequences, 20% to 25% of them seen just once. No cognate antigen is known for these TCRs. The sample in question was cultured PBMCs, obtained from culture after CMV antigen stimulation. All receptors come from a human donor in good health (CMV status not recorded). Some clones in this sample may be carry-over from other donors' samples. Each CDR3 is given with its conserved first and last residue. D genes are given only for firm matches. The size entry is marked missing in some rows and otherwise reads once, few, many or a size class.

len: 14
j_gene: TRBJ2-1
abundance: NA
d_gene: NA
v_gene: TRBV2
CDR3aa: CAGLGTLGGKEQFF
CDR3nt: TGTGCCGGACTCGGGACACTCGGAGGGAAAGAGCAGTTCTTC

len: 14
j_gene: TRBJ1-3
abundance: NA
d_gene: NA
v_gene: TRBV2
CDR3aa: CASSEEGSGNTIYF
CDR3nt: TGTGCCAGCAGTGAAGAGGGGTCTGGAAACACCATATATTTT

len: 13
j_gene: TRBJ1-2
abundance: NA
d_gene: TRBD1
v_gene: TRBV20-1
CDR3aa: CSARKPGQAGYTF
CDR3nt: TGCAGTGCTAGAAAACCGGGACAGGCGGGCTACACCTTC

len: 14
j_gene: TRBJ2-1
abundance: NA
d_gene: NA
v_gene: TRBV5-4
CDR3aa: CASSPPGPSNEQFF
CDR3nt: TGTGCCAGCAGCCCACCGGGTCCGAGCAATGAGCAGTTCTTC

len: 16
j_gene: TRBJ2-1
abundance: NA
d_gene: TRBD2
v_gene: TRBV7-3
CDR3aa: CASSHRTSGAHNEQFF
CDR3nt: TGTGCCAGCAGCCATCGGACTAGCGGGGCCCACAATGAGCAGTTCTTC

len: 14
j_gene: TRBJ1-1
abundance: few
d_gene: NA
v_gene: TRBV4-2
CDR3aa: CASSQVVGNTEAFF
CDR3nt: TGTGCCAGCAGCCAAGTGGTAGGGAACACTGAAGCTTTCTTT

len: 20
j_gene: TRBJ2-3
abundance: many
d_gene: TRBD2
v_gene: TRBV7-2
CDR3aa: CASSLGWLAGGPGFTDTQYF
CDR3nt: TGTGCCAGCAGCTTAGGTTGGCTAGCGGGAGGGCCAGGTTTCACAGATACGCAGTATTTT

len: 15
j_gene: TRBJ2-1
abundance: NA
d_gene: TRBD2
v_gene: TRBV4-3
CDR3aa: CASSQAAGAGDEQFF
CDR3nt: TGCGCCAGCAGCCAAGCAGCGGGAGCGGGGGATGAGCAGTTCTTC

len: 15
j_gene: TRBJ2-3
abundance: few
d_gene: TRBD2
v_gene: TRBV30
CDR3aa: CAWSRLAGNTDTQYF
CDR3nt: TGTGCCTGGAGTCGACTAGCGGGAAACACAGATACGCAGTATTTT

len: 13
j_gene: TRBJ2-7
abundance: few
d_gene: NA
v_gene: TRBV7-8
CDR3aa: CASRDTFSYEQYF
CDR3nt: TGTGCCAGTCGGGACACCTTCTCCTACGAGCAGTACTTC

len: 14
j_gene: TRBJ2-7
abundance: once
d_gene: NA
v_gene: TRBV6-5
CDR3aa: CASSCSNPDDEQYF
CDR3nt: TGTGCCAGCAGTTGCTCAAACCCTGATGACGAGCAGTACTTC

len: 14
j_gene: TRBJ2-5
abundance: NA
d_gene: NA
v_gene: TRBV27
CDR3aa: CASSFSPTGETQYF
CDR3nt: TGTGCCAGCAGTTTTTCACCCACCGGGGAGACCCAGTACTTC

len: 15
j_gene: TRBJ2-5
abundance: NA
d_gene: TRBD2
v_gene: TRBV6-2/TRBV6-3
CDR3aa: CATYPRGTAKETQYF
CDR3nt: TGTGCCACCTACCCGCGGGGGACGGCCAAAGAGACCCAGTACTTC

len: 12
j_gene: TRBJ2-2
abundance: NA
d_gene: NA
v_gene: TRBV5-4
CDR3aa: CASSSKFGELFF
CDR3nt: TGTGCCAGCAGCTCGAAATTCGGGGAGCTGTTTTTT

len: 14
j_gene: TRBJ2-7
abundance: NA
d_gene: TRBD1
v_gene: TRBV27
CDR3aa: CASSGGTGGYEQYF
CDR3nt: TGTGCCAGCAGTGGCGGGACAGGGGGCTACGAGCAGTACTTC